A single sample gave rise to the 16 T cell receptor beta chains below, sequenced in a study of blood T cell repertoires in COVID-19. Sequenced by immunoSEQ multiplex PCR; TCRdb stores in-frame clones only, minus some. This table has approximately 250,000 clones, about 84% appearing once. The material sequenced was peripheral blood. The receptors stem from an elderly woman with COVID-19, enrolled during active disease.

This clone came up a few times. The gene calls are TRBV3-1 (or the pseudogene TRBV3-2) and TRBJ1-4; 7 bases are a match to TRBD1. J was trimmed by 5 bases and V by 5 bases; bases with no gene match: 5. Germline V gene sequence: CDR1 LGHDT, CDR2 YNNKEL (reference sequence). The CDR3 has 14 amino acids. The CDR3 loop reads CASSRGTVNEKLFF. The DNA for the CDR3 is TGTGCCAGCAGCAGAGGGACAGTGAATGAAAAACTGTTTTTT.

A remark on this clone: The identical CDR3 is also encoded by other nucleotide sequences in the sample. This sequence joins TRBV5-1 and TRBJ2-5, with a weak D call TRBD2 (5 bases). Germline V CDR1 and CDR2: SGHRS, YFSETQ. The CDR3 spans 14 residues. The V and J ends lost 0 bases and 2 bases respectively, with 8 bases between them. CDR3 sequence (DNA): TGCGCCAGCAGCTTGGGGAGCGGACAAGAGACCCAGTACTTC. Protein: CASSLGSGQETQYF.

The chain links TRBV14 to TRBJ2-3; perhaps TRBD2 as D (5 bases). This CDR3 is 14 amino acids long. V was shortened by 3 bases and J by 7 bases, with 14 bases between the two germline ends. Germline-derived CDR1 and CDR2 are SGHDN and FVKESK. The CDR3 reads CASSQARARNTQYF. In DNA form, the CDR3 reads TGTGCCAGCAGCCAGGCGAGGGCCCGCAATACGCAGTATTTT.

The rearrangement links TRBV2 to TRBJ2-2; 14 bases fit TRBD2. Losses at the gene ends were 2 bases for V and 8 bases for J; bases not matched to a gene: 10. The CDR3 extends over 18 amino acids. Per germline, CDR1 SNHLY and CDR2 FYNNEI. The DNA for the CDR3 is TGTGCCAGCAGTGAAACCGGACTAGCGGGGGGCGCCAGGGGGGAGCTGTTTTTT. Translating it yields CASSETGLAGGARGELFF.

This chain uses TRBV3-1 (or the pseudogene TRBV3-2) with TRBJ2-2; 7 nucleotides align to TRBD2. Germline V gives CDR1 LGHDT, CDR2 YNNKEL (reference sequence). This CDR3 has 15 amino acids. Unmatched junction bases numbered 10, after V lost 6 bases and J lost 6 bases. In nucleotides, the CDR3 is TGTGCCAGCAGTCGCCGCGGGGGTAGAGCCGGGGAGCTGTTTTTT. Its translation: CASSRRGGRAGELFF.

A remark on this clone: Other DNA sequences in this sample translate to the same CDR3. The CDR3 spells CASSLDPSTDTQYF. The CDR3 DNA reads as TGCGCCAGCAGCTTGGATCCGAGCACAGATACGCAGTATTTT. The chain carries TRBV5-1 and TRBJ2-3; D not resolved. From germline, CDR1 is SGHRS and CDR2 YFSETQ. V was shortened by 0 bases and J by 0 bases, with 5 bases between the two germline ends. This CDR3 contains 14 residues.

Details on this clone: Additional DNA sequences in this sample encode the identical CDR3. This rearrangement joins TRBV5-1 to TRBJ2-1; 10 bases match TRBD2. Germline assignment: CDR1 SGHRS and CDR2 YFSETQ. V lost 0 bases and J lost 4; bases outside the gene matches: 4. The CDR3 is made up of 16 amino acids. The CDR3 region is CASSLVTSGAYNEQFF. As DNA, the CDR3 is TGCGCCAGCAGCTTGGTAACTAGCGGGGCATACAATGAGCAGTTCTTC.

This chain links TRBV6-5 with TRBJ1-1; no clear D. Germline lookup yields CDR1 MNHEY and CDR2 SVGAGI. V dropped 2 bases and J dropped 10 bases, with 20 bases sitting between them. This CDR3 has 15 amino acids. CDR3 in amino acids: CASSYDIGRVVGAFF. Here the CDR3 DNA reads TGTGCCAGCAGTTACGATATCGGGCGGGTGGTGGGAGCTTTCTTT.

This clone was seen a single time. The CDR3, as DNA: TGCGCCAGCAGCCCCCGTGCGCGGGAGGAAAAACTGTTTTTT. Its protein product is CASSPRAREEKLFF. The chain carries TRBV5-1 and TRBJ1-4; D is unresolved. The V gene lost 4 bases and the J gene lost 8 bases, with 15 bases spanning the gap. CDR1 is SGHRS, CDR2 YFSETQ, per germline. CDR3 length equals 14 residues.

V usage is TRBV6-2 or TRBV6-3 and J usage is TRBJ2-3; a weak D match, TRBD1 (6 bases). The CDR3 extends over 17 amino acids. Germline V CDR1 and CDR2: MNHEY, SVGEGT. Trimming pared 5 bases from V and 4 bases from J, leaving 22 bases between. This CDR3 is CASSNFPGQTEADTQYF. The CDR3 bases are TGTGCCAGCAGTAATTTCCCGGGACAAACAGAGGCAGATACGCAGTATTTT.

V is TRBV5-6 and J is TRBJ2-7; 9 bases are a match to TRBD1. The germline V gene has CDR1 SGHDT and CDR2 YYEEEE. The CDR3 is 14 amino acids. J was trimmed by 6 bases and V by 2 bases; bases with no gene match: 6. The CDR3 loop reads CASSFGTGFSEQYV. Written as DNA, the CDR3 is TGTGCCAGCAGCTTTGGGACAGGGTTCTCCGAGCAGTACGTC.

This clone was found a few times. The chain has TRBV28 and TRBJ1-2; D may be TRBD1 (5 bases). CDR3 length: 14 amino acids. Per the germline V gene, CDR1 is MDHEN and CDR2 is SYDVKM. Between the trimmed V and J ends, which lost 3 bases and 4 bases, there was a span of 12 bases. This chain's CDR3 is CASSFGGGSYGYTF. In DNA, the CDR3 is TGTGCCAGCAGTTTTGGGGGAGGGTCCTATGGCTACACCTTC.

The chain joins TRBV11-1 to TRBJ1-2; D is ambiguous. Germline V gives CDR1 SGHAT, CDR2 FQDESV (reference sequence). The CDR3 is 12 amino acids. V was pared by 4 bases and J by 5 bases, with 8 bases between. This CDR3 is CASSSDNYGYTF. The CDR3 bases are TGTGCCAGCAGCTCAGACAATTATGGCTACACCTTC.

The table lists this clone with a few counts. This rearrangement joins TRBV27 to TRBJ2-3; possibly TRBD2 for D (6 bases). Germline V CDR1 and CDR2: MNHEY, SMNVEV (reference sequence). The CDR3 consists of 15 residues. V lost 8 bases and J lost 3, with 18 bases in between. The CDR3 DNA sequence: TGTGCCAGCGGGGACGGAGGGCCTCGGACAGATACGCAGTATTTT. Residues: CASGDGGPRTDTQYF.

This clone turned up a few times. This chain links TRBV28 with TRBJ1-4; 9 bases line up with TRBD1. V lost 6 bases and J lost 5; bases outside the gene matches: 10. Per the germline V gene, CDR1 is MDHEN and CDR2 is SYDVKM. This CDR3 spans 16 amino acids. This CDR3 is CASSSPRTGVNEKLFF. CDR3 nucleotide sequence: TGTGCCAGCAGCTCCCCCCGGACAGGGGTAAATGAAAAACTGTTTTTT.

The V call is TRBV11-2, the J call TRBJ1-4; a weak D match, TRBD1 (5 bases). The CDR3 runs to 13 residues. The germline gives CDR1 SGHAT, CDR2 FQNNGV. V was shortened by 7 bases and J by 8 bases, with 14 bases between the two germline ends. In DNA, the CDR3 is TGTGCCAGCACCCTCGGGGGAGGGGAAAAACTGTTTTTT. Translated, it gives CASTLGGGEKLFF.